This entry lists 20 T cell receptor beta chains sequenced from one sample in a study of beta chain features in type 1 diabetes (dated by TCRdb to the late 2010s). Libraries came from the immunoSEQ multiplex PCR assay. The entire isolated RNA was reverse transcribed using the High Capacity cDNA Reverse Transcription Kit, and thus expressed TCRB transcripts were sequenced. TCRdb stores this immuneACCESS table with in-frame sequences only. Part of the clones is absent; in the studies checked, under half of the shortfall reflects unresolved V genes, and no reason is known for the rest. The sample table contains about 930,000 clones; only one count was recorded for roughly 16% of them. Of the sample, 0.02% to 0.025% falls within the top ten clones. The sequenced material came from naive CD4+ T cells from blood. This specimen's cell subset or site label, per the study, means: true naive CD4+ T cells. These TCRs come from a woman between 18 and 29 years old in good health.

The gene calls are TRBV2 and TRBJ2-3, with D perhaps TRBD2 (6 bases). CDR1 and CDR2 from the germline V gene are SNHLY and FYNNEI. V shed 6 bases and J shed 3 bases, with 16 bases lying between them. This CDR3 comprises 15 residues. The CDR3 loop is CASSSLVRGTDTQYF. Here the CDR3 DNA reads TGTGCCAGCAGCTCCCTAGTGCGGGGAACAGATACGCAGTATTTT.

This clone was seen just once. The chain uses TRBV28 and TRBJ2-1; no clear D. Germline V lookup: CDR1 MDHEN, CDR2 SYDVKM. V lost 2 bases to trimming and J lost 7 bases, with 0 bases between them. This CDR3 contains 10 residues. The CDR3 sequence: CASSLNEQFF. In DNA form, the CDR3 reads TGTGCCAGCAGTTTAAATGAGCAGTTCTTC.

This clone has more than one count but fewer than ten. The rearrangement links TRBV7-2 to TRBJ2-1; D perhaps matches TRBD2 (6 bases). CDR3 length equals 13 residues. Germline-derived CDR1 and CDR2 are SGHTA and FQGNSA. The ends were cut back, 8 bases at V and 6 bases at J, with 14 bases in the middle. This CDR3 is CASGREVSNEQFF. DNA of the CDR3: TGTGCCAGCGGGCGGGAAGTTAGCAATGAGCAGTTCTTC.

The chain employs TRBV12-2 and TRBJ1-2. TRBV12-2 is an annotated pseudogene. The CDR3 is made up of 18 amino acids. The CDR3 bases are TGTGCAAGTCGCCCAAGGAATACACGTAACCCCCCTAACTATGGCTACACCTTC. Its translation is CASRPRNTRNPPNYGYTF.

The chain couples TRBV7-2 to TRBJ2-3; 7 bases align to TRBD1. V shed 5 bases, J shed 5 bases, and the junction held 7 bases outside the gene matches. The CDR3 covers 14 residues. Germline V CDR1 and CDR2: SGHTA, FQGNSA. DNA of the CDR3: TGTGCCAGCAGCATACGACAGGGACGAGATACGCAGTATTTT. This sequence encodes CASSIRQGRDTQYF.

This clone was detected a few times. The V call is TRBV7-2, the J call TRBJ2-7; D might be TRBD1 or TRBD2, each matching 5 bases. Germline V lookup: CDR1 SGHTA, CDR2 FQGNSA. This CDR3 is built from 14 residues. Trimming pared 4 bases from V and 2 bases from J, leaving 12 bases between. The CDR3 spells CASSSQTGPYEQYF. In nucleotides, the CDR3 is TGTGCCAGCAGCTCACAAACGGGGCCCTACGAGCAGTACTTC.

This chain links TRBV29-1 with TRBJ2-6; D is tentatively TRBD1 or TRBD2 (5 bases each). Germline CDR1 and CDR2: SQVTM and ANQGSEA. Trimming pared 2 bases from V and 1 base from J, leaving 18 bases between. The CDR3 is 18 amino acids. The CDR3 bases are TGCAGCGTTGAATTGGGGACCGAGAGGACATCTGGGGCCAACGTCCTGACTTTC. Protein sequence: CSVELGTERTSGANVLTF.

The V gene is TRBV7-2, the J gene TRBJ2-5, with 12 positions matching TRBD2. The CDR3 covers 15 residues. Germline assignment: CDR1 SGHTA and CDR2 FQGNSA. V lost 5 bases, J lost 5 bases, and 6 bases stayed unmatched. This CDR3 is CASSPTSGRWETQYF. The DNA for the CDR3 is TGTGCCAGCAGCCCGACTAGCGGGAGATGGGAGACCCAGTACTTC.

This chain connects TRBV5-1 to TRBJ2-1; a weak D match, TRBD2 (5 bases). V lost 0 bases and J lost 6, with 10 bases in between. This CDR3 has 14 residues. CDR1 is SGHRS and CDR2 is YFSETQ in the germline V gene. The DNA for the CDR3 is TGCGCCAGCAGCTTGGGGGAGTACCCCAATGAGCAGTTCTTC. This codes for CASSLGEYPNEQFF.

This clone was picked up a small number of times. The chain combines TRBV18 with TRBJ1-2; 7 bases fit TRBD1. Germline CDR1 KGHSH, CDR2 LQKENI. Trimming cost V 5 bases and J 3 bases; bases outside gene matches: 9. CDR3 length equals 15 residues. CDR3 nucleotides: TGTGCCAGCTCAATTTGGCAGGGGGTGGACTATGGCTACACCTTC. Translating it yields CASSIWQGVDYGYTF.

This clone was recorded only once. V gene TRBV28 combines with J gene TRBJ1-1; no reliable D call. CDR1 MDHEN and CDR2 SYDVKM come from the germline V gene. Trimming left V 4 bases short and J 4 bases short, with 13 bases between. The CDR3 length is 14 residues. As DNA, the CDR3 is TGTGCCAGCAGTTCTGCGATGATTGGCACTGAAGCTTTCTTT. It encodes CASSSAMIGTEAFF.

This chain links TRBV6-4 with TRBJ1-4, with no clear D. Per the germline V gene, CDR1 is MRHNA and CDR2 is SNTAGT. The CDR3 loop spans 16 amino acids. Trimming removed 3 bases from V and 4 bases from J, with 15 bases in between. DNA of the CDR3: TGTGCCAGCAGTGAACCGCGGACGCAGATTAATGAAAAACTGTTTTTT. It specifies CASSEPRTQINEKLFF.

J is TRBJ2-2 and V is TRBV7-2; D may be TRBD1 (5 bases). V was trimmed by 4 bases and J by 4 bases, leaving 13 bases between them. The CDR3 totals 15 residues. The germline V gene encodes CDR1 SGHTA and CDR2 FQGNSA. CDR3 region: CASSSIQGSTGELFF. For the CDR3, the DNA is TGTGCCAGCAGCTCTATCCAGGGATCCACCGGGGAGCTGTTTTTT.

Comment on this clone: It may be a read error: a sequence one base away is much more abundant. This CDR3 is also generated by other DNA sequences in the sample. The CDR3: CASSLGYEQYF. For the CDR3, the DNA is TGTGCCAGCAGCTTAGGGTACGAGCAGTACTTC. This chain uses TRBV5-4 with TRBJ2-7; D is undetermined. V shed 2 bases and J shed 4 bases, with 4 bases lying between them. Germline V CDR1 and CDR2: SGHNT, YYREEE (reference sequence). This CDR3 spans 11 amino acids.

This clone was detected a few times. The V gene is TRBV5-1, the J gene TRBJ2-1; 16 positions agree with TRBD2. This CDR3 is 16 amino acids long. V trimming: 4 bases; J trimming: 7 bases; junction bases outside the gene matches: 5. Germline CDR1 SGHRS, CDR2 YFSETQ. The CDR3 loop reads CASSTGTSGRGNEQFF. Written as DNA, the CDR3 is TGCGCCAGCAGCACCGGGACTAGCGGGAGGGGAAATGAGCAGTTCTTC.

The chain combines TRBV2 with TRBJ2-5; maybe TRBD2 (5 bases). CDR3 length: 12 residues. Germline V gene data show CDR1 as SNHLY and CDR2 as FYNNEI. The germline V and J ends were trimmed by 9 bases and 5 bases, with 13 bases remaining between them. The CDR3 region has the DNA TGTGCCAGTCAAGGACGGGGTGAGACCCAGTACTTC. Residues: CASQGRGETQYF.

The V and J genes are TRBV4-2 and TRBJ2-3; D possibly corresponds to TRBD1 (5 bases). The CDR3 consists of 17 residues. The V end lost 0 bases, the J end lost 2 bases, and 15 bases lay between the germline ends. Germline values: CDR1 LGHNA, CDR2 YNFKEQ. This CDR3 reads CASSQEYRQALTDTQYF. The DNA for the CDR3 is TGTGCCAGCAGCCAAGAGTACAGGCAGGCCCTCACAGATACGCAGTATTTT.

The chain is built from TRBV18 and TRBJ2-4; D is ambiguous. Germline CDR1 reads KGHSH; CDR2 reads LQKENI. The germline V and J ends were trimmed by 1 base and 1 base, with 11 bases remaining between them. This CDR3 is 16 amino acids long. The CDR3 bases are TGTGCCAGCTCACCACGCCTAGATGACGCCAAAAACATTCAGTACTTC. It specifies CASSPRLDDAKNIQYF.

The CDR3 DNA sequence: TGTGCCAGCAGCTCGGCGTACCGGGGTAACAATGAGCAGTTCTTC. Amino acid sequence: CASSSAYRGNNEQFF. The chain combines TRBV7-9 with TRBJ2-1, with D perhaps matching TRBD2 (5 bases). CDR1 and CDR2 from the germline V gene are SEHNR and FQNEAQ (reference sequence). Deletions cut 4 bases from V and 5 bases from J, with 15 bases between. The CDR3 is 15 amino acids.

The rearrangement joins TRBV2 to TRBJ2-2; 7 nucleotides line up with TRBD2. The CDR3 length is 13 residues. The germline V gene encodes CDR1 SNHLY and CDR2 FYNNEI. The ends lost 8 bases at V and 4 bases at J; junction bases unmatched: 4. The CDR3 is CASGLVGTGELFF. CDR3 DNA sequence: TGTGCCAGCGGACTAGTTGGCACCGGGGAGCTGTTTTTT. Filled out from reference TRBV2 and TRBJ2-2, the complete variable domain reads EPEVTQTPSHQVTQMGQEVILRCVPISNHLYFYWYRQILGQKVEFLVSFYNNEISEKSEIFDDQFSVERPDGSNFTLKIRSTKLEDSAMYFCASGLVGTGELFFGEGSRLTVL.